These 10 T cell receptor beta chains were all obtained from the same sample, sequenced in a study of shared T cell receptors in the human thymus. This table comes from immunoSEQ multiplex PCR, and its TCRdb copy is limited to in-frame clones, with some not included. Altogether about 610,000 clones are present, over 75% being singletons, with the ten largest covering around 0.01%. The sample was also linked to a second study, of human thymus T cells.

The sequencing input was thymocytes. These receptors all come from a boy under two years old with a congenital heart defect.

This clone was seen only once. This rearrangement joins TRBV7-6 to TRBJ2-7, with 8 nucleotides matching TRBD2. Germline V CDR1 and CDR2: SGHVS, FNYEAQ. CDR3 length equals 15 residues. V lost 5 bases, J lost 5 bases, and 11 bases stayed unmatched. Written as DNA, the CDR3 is TGTGCCAGCAGCCCTCGGCAGCGGGAGAGCCACGAGCAGTACTTC. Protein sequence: CASSPRQRESHEQYF. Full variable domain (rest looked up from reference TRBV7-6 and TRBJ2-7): GAGVSQSPRYKVTKRGQDVALRCDPISGHVSLYWYRQALGQGPEFLTYFNYEAQQDKSGLPNDRFSAERPEGSISTLTIQRTEQRDSAMYRCASSPRQRESHEQYFGPGTRLTVT.

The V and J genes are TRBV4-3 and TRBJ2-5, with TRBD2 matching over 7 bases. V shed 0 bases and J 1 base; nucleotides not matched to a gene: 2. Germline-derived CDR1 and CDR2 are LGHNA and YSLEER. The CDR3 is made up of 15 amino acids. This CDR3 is CASSQEAGAQETQYF. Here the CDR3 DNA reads TGCGCCAGCAGCCAAGAGGCGGGAGCCCAAGAGACCCAGTACTTC.

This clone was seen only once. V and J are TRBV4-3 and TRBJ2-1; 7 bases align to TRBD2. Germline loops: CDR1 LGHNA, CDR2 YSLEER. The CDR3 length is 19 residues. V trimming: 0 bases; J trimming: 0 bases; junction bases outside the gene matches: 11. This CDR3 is CASSQEREWPQSSYNEQFF. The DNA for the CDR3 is TGCGCCAGCAGCCAAGAGCGGGAGTGGCCCCAAAGCTCCTACAATGAGCAGTTCTTC.

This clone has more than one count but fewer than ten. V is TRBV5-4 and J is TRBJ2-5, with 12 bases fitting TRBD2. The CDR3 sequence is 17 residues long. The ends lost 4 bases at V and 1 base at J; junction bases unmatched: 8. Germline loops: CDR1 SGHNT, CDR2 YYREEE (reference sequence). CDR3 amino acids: CASSRTSGIFGQETQYF. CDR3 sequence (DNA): TGTGCCAGCAGCCGGACTAGCGGGATCTTCGGCCAAGAGACCCAGTACTTC.

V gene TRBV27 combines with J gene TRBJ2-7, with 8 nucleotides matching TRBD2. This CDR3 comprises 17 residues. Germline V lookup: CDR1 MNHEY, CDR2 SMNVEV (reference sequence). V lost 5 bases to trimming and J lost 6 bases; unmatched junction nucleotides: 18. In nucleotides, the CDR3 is TGTGCCAGCAGTAACCGTCGGCCAGCGGGAGTTGGATGCGAGCAGTACTTC. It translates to CASSNRRPAGVGCEQYF.

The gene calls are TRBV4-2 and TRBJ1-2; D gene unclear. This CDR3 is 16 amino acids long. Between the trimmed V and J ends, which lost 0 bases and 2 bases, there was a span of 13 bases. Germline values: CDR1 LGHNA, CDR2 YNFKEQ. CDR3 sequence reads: CASSQDLRGANYGYTF. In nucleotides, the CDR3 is TGTGCCAGCAGCCAAGATCTTCGGGGAGCCAACTATGGCTACACCTTC.

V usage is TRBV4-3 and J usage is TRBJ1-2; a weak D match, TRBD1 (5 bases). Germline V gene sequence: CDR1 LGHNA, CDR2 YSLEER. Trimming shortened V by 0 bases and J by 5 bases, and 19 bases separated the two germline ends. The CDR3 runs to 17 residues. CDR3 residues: CASSQDWGGAIQYGYTF. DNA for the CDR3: TGCGCCAGCAGCCAAGATTGGGGAGGGGCGATCCAATATGGCTACACCTTC.

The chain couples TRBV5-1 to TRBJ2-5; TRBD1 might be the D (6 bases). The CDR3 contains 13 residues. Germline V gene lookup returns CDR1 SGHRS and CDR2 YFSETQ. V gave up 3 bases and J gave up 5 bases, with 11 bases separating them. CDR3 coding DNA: TGCGCCAGCAGCTCTACTAGGGGGGAGACCCAGTACTTC. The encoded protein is CASSSTRGETQYF.

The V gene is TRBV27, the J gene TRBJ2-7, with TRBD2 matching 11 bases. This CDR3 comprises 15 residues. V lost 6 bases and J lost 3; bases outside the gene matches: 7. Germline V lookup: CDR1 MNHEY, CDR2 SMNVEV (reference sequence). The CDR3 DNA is TGTGCCAGCAGGCTAGCGGGAGGCATGTTCTACGAGCAGTACTTC. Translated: CASRLAGGMFYEQYF.

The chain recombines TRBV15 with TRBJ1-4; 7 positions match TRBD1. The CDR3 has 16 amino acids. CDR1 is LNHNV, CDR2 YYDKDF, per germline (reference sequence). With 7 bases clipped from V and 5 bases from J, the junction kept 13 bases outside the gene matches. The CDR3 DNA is TGTGCCACCACCCAGGGGGAGGAGAGACCGAATGAAAAACTGTTTTTT. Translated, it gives CATTQGEERPNEKLFF. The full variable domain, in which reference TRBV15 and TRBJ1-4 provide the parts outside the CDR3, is DAMVIQNPRYQVTQFGKPVTLSCSQTLNHNVMYWYQQKSSQAPKLLFHYYDKDFNNEADTPDNFQSRRPNTSFCFLDIRSPGLGDTAMYLCATTQGEERPNEKLFFGSGTQLSVL.